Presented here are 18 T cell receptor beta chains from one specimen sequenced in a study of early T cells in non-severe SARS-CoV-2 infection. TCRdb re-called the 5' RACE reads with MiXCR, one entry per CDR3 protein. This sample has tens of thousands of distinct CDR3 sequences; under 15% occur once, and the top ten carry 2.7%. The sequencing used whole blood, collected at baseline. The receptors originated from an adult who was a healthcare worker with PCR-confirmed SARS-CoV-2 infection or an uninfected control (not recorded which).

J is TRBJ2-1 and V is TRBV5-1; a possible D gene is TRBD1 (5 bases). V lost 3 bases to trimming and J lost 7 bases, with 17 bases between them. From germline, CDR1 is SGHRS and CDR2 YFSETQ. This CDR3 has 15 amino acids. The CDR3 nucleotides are TGCGCCAGCAGCTCCTTTAGAAACGACAGAAATGAGCAGTTCTTC. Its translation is CASSSFRNDRNEQFF.

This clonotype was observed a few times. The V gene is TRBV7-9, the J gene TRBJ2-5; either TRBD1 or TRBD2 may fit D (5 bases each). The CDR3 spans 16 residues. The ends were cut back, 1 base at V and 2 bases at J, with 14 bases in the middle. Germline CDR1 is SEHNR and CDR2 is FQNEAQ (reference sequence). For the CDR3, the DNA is TGTGCCAGCAGCTTAGATGGGGCGACGGGACAAGAGACCCAGTACTTC. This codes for CASSLDGATGQETQYF.

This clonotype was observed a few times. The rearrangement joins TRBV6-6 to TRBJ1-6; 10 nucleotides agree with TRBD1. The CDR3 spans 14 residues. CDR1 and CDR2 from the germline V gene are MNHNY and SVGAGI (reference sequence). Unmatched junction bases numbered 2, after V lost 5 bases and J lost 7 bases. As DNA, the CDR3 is TGTGCCAGCAGTCCGACAGGGGGCAATTCACCCCTCCACTTT. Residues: CASSPTGGNSPLHF.

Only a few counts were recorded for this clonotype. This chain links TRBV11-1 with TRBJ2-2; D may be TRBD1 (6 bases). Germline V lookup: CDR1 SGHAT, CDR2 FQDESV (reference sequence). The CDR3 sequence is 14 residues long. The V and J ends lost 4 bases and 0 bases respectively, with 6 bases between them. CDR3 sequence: CASSSGANTGELFF. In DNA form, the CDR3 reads TGTGCCAGCAGCTCAGGGGCGAACACCGGGGAGCTGTTTTTT.

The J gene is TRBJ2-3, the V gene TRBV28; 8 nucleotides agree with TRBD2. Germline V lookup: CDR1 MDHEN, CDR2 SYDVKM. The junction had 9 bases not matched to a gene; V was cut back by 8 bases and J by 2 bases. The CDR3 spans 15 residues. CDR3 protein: CASCRTRGVTDTQYF. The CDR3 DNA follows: TGTGCCAGCTGCCGTACGCGGGGGGTCACAGATACGCAGTATTTT.

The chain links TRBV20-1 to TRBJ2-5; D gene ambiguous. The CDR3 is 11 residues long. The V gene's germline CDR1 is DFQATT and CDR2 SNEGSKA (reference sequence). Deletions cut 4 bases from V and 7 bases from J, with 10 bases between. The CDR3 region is CSAMMRLTQYF. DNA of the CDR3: TGCAGTGCTATGATGCGACTGACCCAGTACTTC.

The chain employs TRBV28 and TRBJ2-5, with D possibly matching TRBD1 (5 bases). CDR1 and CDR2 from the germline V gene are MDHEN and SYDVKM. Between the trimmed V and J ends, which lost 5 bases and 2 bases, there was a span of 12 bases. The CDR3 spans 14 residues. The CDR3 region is CASSSGAPQETQYF. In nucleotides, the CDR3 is TGTGCCAGCAGTAGTGGGGCGCCGCAAGAGACCCAGTACTTC.

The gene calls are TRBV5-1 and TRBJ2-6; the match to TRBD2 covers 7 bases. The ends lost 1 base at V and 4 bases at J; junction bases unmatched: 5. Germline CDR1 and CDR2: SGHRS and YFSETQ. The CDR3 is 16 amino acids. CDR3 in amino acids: CASSLTGGIGANVLTF. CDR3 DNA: TGCGCCAGCAGCTTGACGGGAGGAATCGGGGCCAACGTCCTGACTTTC. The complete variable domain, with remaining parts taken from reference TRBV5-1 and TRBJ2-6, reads KAGVTQTPRYLIKTRGQQVTLSCSPISGHRSVSWYQQTPGQGLQFLFEYFSETQRNKGNFPGRFSGRQFSNSRSEMNVSTLELGDSALYLCASSLTGGIGANVLTFGAGSRLTVL.

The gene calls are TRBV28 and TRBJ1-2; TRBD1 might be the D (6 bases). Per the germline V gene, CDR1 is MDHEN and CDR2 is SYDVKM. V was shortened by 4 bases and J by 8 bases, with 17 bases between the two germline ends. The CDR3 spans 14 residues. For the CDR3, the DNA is TGTGCCAGCAGTTCTCCTCCAGGGGCGAAAGGCTACACCTTC. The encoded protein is CASSSPPGAKGYTF.

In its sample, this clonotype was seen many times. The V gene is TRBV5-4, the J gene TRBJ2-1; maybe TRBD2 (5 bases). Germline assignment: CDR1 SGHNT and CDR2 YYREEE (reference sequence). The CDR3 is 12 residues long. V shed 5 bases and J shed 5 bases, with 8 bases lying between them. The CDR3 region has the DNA TGTGCCAGCAGTGCCGGGGACAATGAGCAGTTCTTC. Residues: CASSAGDNEQFF. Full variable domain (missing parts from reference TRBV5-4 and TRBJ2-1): ETGVTQSPTHLIKTRGQQVTLRCSSQSGHNTVSWYQQALGQGPQFIFQYYREEENGRGNFPPRFSGLQFPNYSSELNVNALELDDSALYLCASSAGDNEQFFGPGTRLTVL.

Here the CDR3 reads CASSYPRDRGSGANVLTF. The CDR3 DNA reads TGTGCCAGCAGTTACCCCCGCGACAGGGGCAGTGGGGCCAACGTCCTGACTTTC. The chain employs TRBV6-5 and TRBJ2-6; 8 positions match TRBD1. The CDR3 contains 18 residues. V shed 2 bases and J 3 bases; nucleotides not matched to a gene: 9. In germline, CDR1 is MNHEY, CDR2 SVGAGI.

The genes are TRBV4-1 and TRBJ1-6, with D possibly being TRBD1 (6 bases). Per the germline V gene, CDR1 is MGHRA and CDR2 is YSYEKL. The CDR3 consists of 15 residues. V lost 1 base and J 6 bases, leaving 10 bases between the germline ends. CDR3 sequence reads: CASSQGQGPNSPLHF. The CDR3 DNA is TGCGCCAGCAGCCAAGGGCAGGGGCCTAATTCACCCCTCCACTTT.

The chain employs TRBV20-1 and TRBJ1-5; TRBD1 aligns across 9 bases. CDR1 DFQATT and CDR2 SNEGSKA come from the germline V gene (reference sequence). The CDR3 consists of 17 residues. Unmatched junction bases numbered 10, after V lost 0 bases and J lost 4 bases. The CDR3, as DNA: TGCAGTGCTAGAGATCATAGGGAACAGGGGGCGAATCAGCCCCAGCATTTT. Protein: CSARDHREQGANQPQHF.

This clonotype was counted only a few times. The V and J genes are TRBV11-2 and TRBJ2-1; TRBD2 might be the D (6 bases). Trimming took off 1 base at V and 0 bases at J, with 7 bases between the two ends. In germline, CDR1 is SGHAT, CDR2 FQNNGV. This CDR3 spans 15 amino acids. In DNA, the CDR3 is TGTGCCAGCAGCTTAGTGACTAGCTCCTACAATGAGCAGTTCTTC. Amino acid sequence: CASSLVTSSYNEQFF.

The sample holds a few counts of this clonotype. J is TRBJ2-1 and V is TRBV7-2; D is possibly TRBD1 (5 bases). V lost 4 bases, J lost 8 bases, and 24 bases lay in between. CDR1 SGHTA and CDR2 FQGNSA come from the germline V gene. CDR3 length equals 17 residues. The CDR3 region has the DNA TGTGCCAGCAGCTCCCCGTTTGAAGGGGCCGCCTCTGATGAGCAGTTCTTC. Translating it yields CASSSPFEGAASDEQFF.

In DNA form, the CDR3 reads TGCGCCAGCAGCTTGGGAGACAGTGGCTCTGGAAACACCATATATTTT. Protein: CASSLGDSGSGNTIYF. This chain uses TRBV5-1 with TRBJ1-3, with D possibly matching TRBD1 (5 bases). The CDR3 sequence is 16 residues long. CDR1 SGHRS and CDR2 YFSETQ come from the germline V gene. Deletions cut 0 bases from V and 0 bases from J, with 10 bases between.

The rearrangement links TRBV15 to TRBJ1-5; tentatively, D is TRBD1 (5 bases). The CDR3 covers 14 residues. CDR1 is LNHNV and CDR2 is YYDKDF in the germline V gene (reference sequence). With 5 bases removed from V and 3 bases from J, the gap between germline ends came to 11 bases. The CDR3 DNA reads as TGTGCCACCAGCCCGGGGGGGAACAATCAGCCCCAGCATTTT. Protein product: CATSPGGNNQPQHF.

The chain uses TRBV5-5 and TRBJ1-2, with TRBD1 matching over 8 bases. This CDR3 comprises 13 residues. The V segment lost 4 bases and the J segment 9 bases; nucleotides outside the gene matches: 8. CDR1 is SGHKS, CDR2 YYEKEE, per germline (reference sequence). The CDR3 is CASSGDRGGSYTF. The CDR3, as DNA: TGTGCCAGCAGCGGAGACAGGGGCGGGAGCTACACCTTC.